The rows below give T cell receptor beta chains drawn from one sample of a study of blood T cell repertoires in COVID-19. Measured with immunoSEQ multiplex PCR; TCRdb has only the in-frame clones, and not every one. The table has 350,000 to 450,000 clones, approximately 90% seen once. Sequencing used PBMCs or T cells enriched from blood (not recorded which). These receptor sequences come from a man aged 30 to 45 who had recovered from COVID-19. Both conserved end residues are part of each CDR3. D genes are given only for firm matches. Clone size appears in some rows only: once, few, many, or a class for an expanded clone.

d_call j_call clone_size v_call cdr3_nt cdr3_aa
TRBD1 TRBJ1-4 once TRBV29-1 TGCAGCGGGAGGGGACAGCCCGGGCAGAAACTGTTTTTT CSGRGQPGQKLFF
- TRBJ2-2 - TRBV5-1 TGCGCCAGCAGCCTACTAGGACCCGTTTCTTCCGGGGAGCTGTTTTTT CASSLLGPVSSGELFF
TRBD1 TRBJ2-3 - TRBV10-1 TGCGCCAGCAGTGAGCCGGGACAGGGAACAGATACGCAGTATTTT CASSEPGQGTDTQYF
TRBD2 TRBJ2-3 - TRBV5-1 TGCGCCAGCAGCAGGGGGACTAGCGGCGATACGCAGTATTTT CASSRGTSGDTQYF
- TRBJ2-7 - TRBV18 TGTGCCAGCTCTGACCTCCGGTGGGGAGCCTACGAGCAGTACTTC CASSDLRWGAYEQYF
- TRBJ1-5 - TRBV28 TGTGCCAGCAGGCCGCGGAGGGGTATGCCCCAGCATTTT CASRPRRGMPQHF
TRBD1 TRBJ1-2 - TRBV28 TGTGCCAGCAGTTCCCCCTACGGGACAGGGCCTCCAGGCTACACCTTC CASSSPYGTGPPGYTF
TRBD2 TRBJ2-1 once TRBV10-3 TGTGCCACCGGGACTAGCGGGCTTTACAATGAGCAGTTCTTC CATGTSGLYNEQFF
TRBD1 TRBJ1-1 - TRBV2 TGTGCCAGCAATGGACAGGGGGCCGTGGGCACTGAAGCTTTCTTT CASNGQGAVGTEAFF
TRBD1 TRBJ1-1 - TRBV6-5 TGTGCCAGCAGTCGACAGGGGGGCAACACTGAAGCTTTCTTT CASSRQGGNTEAFF
- TRBJ1-1 - TRBV28 TGTGCCAGCAGTTACCCCAGGGCTATTGAAGCTTTCTTT CASSYPRAIEAFF
TRBD1 TRBJ1-4 - TRBV6-5 TGTGCCAGCAGGAGGACAGGGAATGAAAAACTGTTTTTT CASRRTGNEKLFF
TRBD1 TRBJ2-1 - TRBV28 TGTGCCAGCAGATTAACAACCGGGACAGGCGAGTTCTTC CASRLTTGTGEFF
- TRBJ2-7 - TRBV3-1/TRBV3-2 TGTGCCAGCAGCCAAGGAGGTATCGCCTACGAGCAGTACTTC CASSQGGIAYEQYF
TRBD2 TRBJ2-1 - TRBV9 TGTGCCAGCAGCGTAGTGTATTCTAGCGGGAGGAATGAGCAGTTCTTC CASSVVYSSGRNEQFF
TRBD2 TRBJ2-7 - TRBV19 TGTGCCAGTAGTATCCTAGCGGGAGTCTACGAGCAGTACTTC CASSILAGVYEQYF
TRBD1 TRBJ1-1 - TRBV7-2 TGTGCCAGCAGCCGCGGGACAGAGAACACTGAAGCTTTCTTT CASSRGTENTEAFF
- TRBJ1-1 - TRBV6-5 TGTGCCAGCAACACGAGGGAGGAGGGGAAAGCTTTCTTT CASNTREEGKAFF
TRBD2 TRBJ2-7 once TRBV9 TGTGCCAGCAGCGAAACCCCTTTGGAGACTAGCGGGATCGGCGAGCAGTACTTC CASSETPLETSGIGEQYF
- TRBJ1-5 - TRBV28 TGTGCCAGCCGGGTCGGGGGAGGCAATCAGCCCCAGCATTTT CASRVGGGNQPQHF
- TRBJ2-7 - TRBV7-5 TGTGTCAGAAGCTTAGCGTATTCCGGACTAGCGGCCTCCTACGAGCAGTACTTC CVRSLAYSGLAASYEQYF
TRBD2 TRBJ2-1 - TRBV18 TGTGCCAGCTCACCGGGGGAGGGATGGTACAATGAGCAGTTCTTC CASSPGEGWYNEQFF
- TRBJ1-1 - TRBV10-2 TGCGCCAGCAGAATCCCAGGGGCTATCGCTGAAGCTTTCTTT CASRIPGAIAEAFF
- TRBJ1-1 - TRBV7-2 TGTGCCAGCAGCTCACAGCCGAACACTGAAGCTTTCTTT CASSSQPNTEAFF
- TRBJ2-5 - TRBV15 TGTGCCACCAGCCGGCGGGATAGGGAGACCCAGTACTTC CATSRRDRETQYF
TRBD2 TRBJ2-3 - TRBV11-2 TGTGCCAGCCGGGGACTACAATCCACAGATACGCAGTATTTT CASRGLQSTDTQYF
TRBD1 TRBJ2-7 - TRBV18 TGTGCCAGCTCACTTCAAGGACAGGACCACGAGCAGTACTTC CASSLQGQDHEQYF
- TRBJ1-1 - TRBV29-1 TGCAGCGTTGAAGTAATCGGCGGCACTGAAGCTTTCTTT CSVEVIGGTEAFF
- TRBJ2-5 - TRBV7-2 TGTGCCAGCAGCCCCGGGGGTGCACAAGAGACCCAGTACTTC CASSPGGAQETQYF
- TRBJ1-1 - TRBV18 TGTGCCAGCTCACCCCAAGCCTTGAACACTGAAGCTTTCTTT CASSPQALNTEAFF
- TRBJ2-2 - TRBV9 TGTGCCAGCAGCGTCCGGGACTTGAACACCGGGGAGCTGTTTTTT CASSVRDLNTGELFF
- TRBJ1-3 - TRBV7-9 TGTGCCAGCAGCGGGACTGTCTCTGGAAACACCATATATTTT CASSGTVSGNTIYF
TRBD1 TRBJ1-2 - TRBV28 TGTGCCAGCAGCCCAAGGACAGGATTAGATGGCTACACCTTC CASSPRTGLDGYTF
- TRBJ1-5 - TRBV10-3 TGTGCCATCAGTGAGTCGAGGGGGTCCAGGGGCAATCAGCCCCAGCATTTT CAISESRGSRGNQPQHF
TRBD2 TRBJ2-2 - TRBV19 TGTGCCACCGGCGTGACTAGCGGGAGGTTAGGGGTCGGGGAGCTGTTTTTT CATGVTSGRLGVGELFF
- TRBJ2-1 few TRBV11-3 TGTGCCAGCAGCTTAGAGGCGGGATTCTACAATGAGCAGTTCTTC CASSLEAGFYNEQFF
TRBD2 TRBJ2-2 - TRBV18 TGTGCCAGCTCACCGAGAGCGGGAGTTCTCTCCGGGGAGCTGTTTTTT CASSPRAGVLSGELFF
TRBD1 TRBJ1-6 - TRBV2 TGTGCCAGCAGTGAGGGGACAGGCGATAATTCACCCCTCCACTTT CASSEGTGDNSPLHF
TRBD1 TRBJ2-5 - TRBV30 TGTGCCTGGGCCCAGGGACAGCACCAAGAGACCCAGTACTTC CAWAQGQHQETQYF
TRBD2 TRBJ2-3 - TRBV9 TGTGCCAGCAGCTCTGGACTAGCTTGGGGGGATACGCAGTATTTT CASSSGLAWGDTQYF
- TRBJ1-1 - TRBV19 TGTGCCAGTAACCCCACAGGGAACACTGAAGCTTTCTTT CASNPTGNTEAFF
TRBD1 TRBJ1-2 - TRBV11-2 TGTGCCAGCAGCTTAAGGACAGGAGATGGCTACACCTTC CASSLRTGDGYTF
TRBD1 TRBJ2-7 - TRBV10-3 TGTGCCATCACACCTTCGGACAGGGTACACGAGCAGTACTTC CAITPSDRVHEQYF
TRBD1 TRBJ2-1 once TRBV9 TGTGCCAGCAGCGCCCCACTGACAGGGCCATCCTACAATGAGCAGTTCTTC CASSAPLTGPSYNEQFF
- TRBJ1-5 - TRBV18 TGTGCCAGCTCACCACCAAGCGGGGCCTTCGCCCAGCCCCAGCATTTT CASSPPSGAFAQPQHF
TRBD2 TRBJ2-7 - TRBV6-5 TGTGCCAGCAGTTTTTTCGCGGGAGACGGATCCTACGAGCAGTACTTC CASSFFAGDGSYEQYF
- TRBJ1-2 - TRBV28 TGTGGGGTGCTCGGGGACTATGGCTACACCTTC CGVLGDYGYTF
- TRBJ1-2 - TRBV27 TGTGCCAGCAGTCGAGATGTGAGGTATGGCTACACCTTC CASSRDVRYGYTF
TRBD1 TRBJ2-2 - TRBV3-1/TRBV3-2 TGTGCCAGCAGCCCGACAGGGACGAACACCGGGGAGCTGTTTTTT CASSPTGTNTGELFF
- TRBJ1-6 - TRBV13 TGTGCCAGCAGCTTATACAGGGTTAATTCACCCCTCCACTTT CASSLYRVNSPLHF
- TRBJ2-1 - TRBV30 TGTGCCTGGAGGGCAGACTCCTACAATGAGCAGTTCTTC CAWRADSYNEQFF
- TRBJ2-7 - TRBV29-1 TGCAGCGTTGGGCAGGGTGGCGAGCAGTACTTC CSVGQGGEQYF
- TRBJ2-1 - TRBV12-3/TRBV12-4 TGTGCCAGCAGTTTGGGCAGATACAATGAGCAGTTCTTC CASSLGRYNEQFF
TRBD1 TRBJ1-2 few TRBV19 TGTGCCAGTAGTTATGATTTGGGACAGACCAAACCCGGGGCTGGCTACACCTTC CASSYDLGQTKPGAGYTF